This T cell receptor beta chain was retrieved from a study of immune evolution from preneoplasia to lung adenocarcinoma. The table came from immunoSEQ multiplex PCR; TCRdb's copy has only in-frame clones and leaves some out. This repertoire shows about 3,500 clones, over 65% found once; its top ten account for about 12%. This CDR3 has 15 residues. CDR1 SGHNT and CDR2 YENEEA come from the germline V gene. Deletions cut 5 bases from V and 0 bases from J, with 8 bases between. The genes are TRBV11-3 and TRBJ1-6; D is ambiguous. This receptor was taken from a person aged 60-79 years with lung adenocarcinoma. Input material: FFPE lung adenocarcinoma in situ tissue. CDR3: CASSQTGSYNSPLHF. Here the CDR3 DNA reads TGTGCCAGCAGCCAGACTGGCTCCTATAATTCACCCCTCCACTTT.